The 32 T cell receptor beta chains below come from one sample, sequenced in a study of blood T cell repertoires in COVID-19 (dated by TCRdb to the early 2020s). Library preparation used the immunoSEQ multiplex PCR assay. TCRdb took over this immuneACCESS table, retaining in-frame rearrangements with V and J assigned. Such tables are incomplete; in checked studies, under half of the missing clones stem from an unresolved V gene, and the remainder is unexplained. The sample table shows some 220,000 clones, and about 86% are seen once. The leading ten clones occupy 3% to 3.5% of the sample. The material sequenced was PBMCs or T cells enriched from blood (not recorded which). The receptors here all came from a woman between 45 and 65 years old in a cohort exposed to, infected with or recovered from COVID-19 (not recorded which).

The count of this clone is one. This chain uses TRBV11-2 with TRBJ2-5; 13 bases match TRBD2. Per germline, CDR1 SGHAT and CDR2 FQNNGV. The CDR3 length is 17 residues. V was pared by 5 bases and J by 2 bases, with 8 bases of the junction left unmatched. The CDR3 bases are TGTGCCAGCAGCCCCTATGGACTAGCGGGGGCGCAAGAGACCCAGTACTTC. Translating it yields CASSPYGLAGAQETQYF.

CDR3 DNA sequence: TGTGCCAGCGGCCCCGGAGGTAATTCACCCCTCCACTTT. Amino acid sequence: CASGPGGNSPLHF. The chain carries TRBV27 and TRBJ1-6, with D unclear. CDR1 MNHEY and CDR2 SMNVEV come from the germline V gene (reference sequence). Trimming stripped 8 bases from V and 6 bases from J, with 11 bases between. CDR3 length: 13 residues.

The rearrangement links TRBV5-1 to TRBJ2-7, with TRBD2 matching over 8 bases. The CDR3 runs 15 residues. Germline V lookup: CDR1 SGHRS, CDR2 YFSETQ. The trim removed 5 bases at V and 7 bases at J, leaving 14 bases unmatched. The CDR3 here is CASSPAGGLSWEQYF. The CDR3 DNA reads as TGCGCCAGCAGTCCGGCGGGGGGCCTTTCCTGGGAGCAGTACTTC.

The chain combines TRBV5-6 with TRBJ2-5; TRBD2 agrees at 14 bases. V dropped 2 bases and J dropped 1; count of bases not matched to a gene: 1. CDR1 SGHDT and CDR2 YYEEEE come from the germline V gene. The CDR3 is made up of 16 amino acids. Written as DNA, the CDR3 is TGTGCCAGCAGCTTCGGACTAGCGGGGGGCCAAGAGACCCAGTACTTC. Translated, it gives CASSFGLAGGQETQYF. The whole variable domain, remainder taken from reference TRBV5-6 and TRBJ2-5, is DAGVTQSPTHLIKTRGQQVTLRCSPKSGHDTVSWYQQALGQGPQFIFQYYEEEERQRGNFPDRFSGHQFPNYSSELNVNALLLGDSALYLCASSFGLAGGQETQYFGPGTRLLVL.

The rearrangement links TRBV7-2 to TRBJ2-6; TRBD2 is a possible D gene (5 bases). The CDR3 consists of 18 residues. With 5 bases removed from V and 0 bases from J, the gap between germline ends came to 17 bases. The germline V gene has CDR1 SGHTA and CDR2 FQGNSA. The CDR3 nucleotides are TGTGCCAGCAGCGCCTACTATAGGGCGGGCTCTGGGGCCAACGTCCTGACTTTC. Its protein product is CASSAYYRAGSGANVLTF.

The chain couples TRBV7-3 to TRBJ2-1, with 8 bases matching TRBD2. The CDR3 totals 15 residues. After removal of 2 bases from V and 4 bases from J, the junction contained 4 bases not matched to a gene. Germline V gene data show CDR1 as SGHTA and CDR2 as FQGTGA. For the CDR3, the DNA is TGTGCCAGCAGCTTACTCGGGACTAGTTACAATGAGCAGTTCTTC. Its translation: CASSLLGTSYNEQFF.

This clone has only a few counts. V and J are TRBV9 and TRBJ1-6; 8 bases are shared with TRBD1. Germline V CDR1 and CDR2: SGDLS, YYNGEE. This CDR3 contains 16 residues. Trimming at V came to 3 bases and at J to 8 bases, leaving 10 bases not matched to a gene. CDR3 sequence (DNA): TGTGCCAGCAGCGCTATAGGGCAGGGGGCTTATTCACCCCTCCACTTT. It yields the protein CASSAIGQGAYSPLHF.

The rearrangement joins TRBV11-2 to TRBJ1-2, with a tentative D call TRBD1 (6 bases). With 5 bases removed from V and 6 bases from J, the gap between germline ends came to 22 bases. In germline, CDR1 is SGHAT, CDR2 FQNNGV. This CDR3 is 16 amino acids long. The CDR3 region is CASSPPLGARGNGYTF. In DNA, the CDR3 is TGTGCCAGCAGCCCCCCCCTGGGAGCCAGGGGAAATGGCTACACCTTC.

CDR3 protein: CATSDSRQGAGGYTF. The DNA for the CDR3 is TGTGCCACCAGTGATTCCCGACAGGGGGCTGGTGGCTACACCTTC. This chain connects TRBV24-1 to TRBJ1-2, with 10 bases that match TRBD1. V lost 2 bases, J lost 7 bases, and 6 bases stayed unmatched. Germline-derived CDR1 and CDR2 are KGHDR and SFDVKD. This CDR3 is 15 amino acids long.

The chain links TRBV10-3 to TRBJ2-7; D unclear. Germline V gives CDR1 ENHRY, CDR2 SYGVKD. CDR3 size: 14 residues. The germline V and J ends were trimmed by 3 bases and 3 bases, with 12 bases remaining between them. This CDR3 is CAISDIPGFYEQYF. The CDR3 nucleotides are TGTGCCATCAGTGATATACCTGGCTTCTACGAGCAGTACTTC.

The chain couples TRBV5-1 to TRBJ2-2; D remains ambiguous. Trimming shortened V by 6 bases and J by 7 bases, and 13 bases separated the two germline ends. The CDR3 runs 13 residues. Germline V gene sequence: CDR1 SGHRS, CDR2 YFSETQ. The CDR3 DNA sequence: TGCGCCAGCACTCCCCAGACGGGCGGGGAGCTGTTTTTT. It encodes CASTPQTGGELFF.

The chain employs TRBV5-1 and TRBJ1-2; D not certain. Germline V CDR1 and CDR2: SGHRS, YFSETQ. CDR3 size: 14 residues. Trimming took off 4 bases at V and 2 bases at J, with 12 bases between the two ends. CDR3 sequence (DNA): TGCGCCAGCAGCCTCGGGTCCAACAACTATGGCTACACCTTC. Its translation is CASSLGSNNYGYTF. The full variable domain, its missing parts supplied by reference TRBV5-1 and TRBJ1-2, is KAGVTQTPRYLIKTRGQQVTLSCSPISGHRSVSWYQQTPGQGLQFLFEYFSETQRNKGNFPGRFSGRQFSNSRSEMNVSTLELGDSALYLCASSLGSNNYGYTFGSGTRLTVV.

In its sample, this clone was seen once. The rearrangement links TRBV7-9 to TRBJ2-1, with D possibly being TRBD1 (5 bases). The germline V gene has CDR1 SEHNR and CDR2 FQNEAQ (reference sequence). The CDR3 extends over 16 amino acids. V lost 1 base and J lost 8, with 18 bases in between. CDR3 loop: CASSLGAGHNIDEQFF. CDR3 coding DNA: TGTGCCAGCAGCTTAGGGGCAGGGCACAATATCGATGAGCAGTTCTTC.

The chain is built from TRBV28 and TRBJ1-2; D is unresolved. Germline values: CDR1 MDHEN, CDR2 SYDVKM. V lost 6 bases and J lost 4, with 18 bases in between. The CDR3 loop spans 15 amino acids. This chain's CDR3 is CASSQADFGAYGYTF. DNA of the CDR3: TGTGCCAGCAGCCAAGCGGACTTTGGAGCCTATGGCTACACCTTC.

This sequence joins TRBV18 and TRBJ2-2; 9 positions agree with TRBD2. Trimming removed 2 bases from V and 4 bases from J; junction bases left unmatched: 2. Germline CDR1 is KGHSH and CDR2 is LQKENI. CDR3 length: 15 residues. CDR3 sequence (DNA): TGTGCCAGCTCACCAACTAGCGGGTCCACCGGGGAGCTGTTTTTT. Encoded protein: CASSPTSGSTGELFF.

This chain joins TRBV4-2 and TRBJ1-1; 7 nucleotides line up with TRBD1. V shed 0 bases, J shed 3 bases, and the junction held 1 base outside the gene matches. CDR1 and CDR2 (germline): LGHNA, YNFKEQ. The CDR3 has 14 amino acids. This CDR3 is CASSQEDRDTEAFF. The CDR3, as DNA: TGTGCCAGCAGCCAAGAAGACAGGGACACTGAAGCTTTCTTT.

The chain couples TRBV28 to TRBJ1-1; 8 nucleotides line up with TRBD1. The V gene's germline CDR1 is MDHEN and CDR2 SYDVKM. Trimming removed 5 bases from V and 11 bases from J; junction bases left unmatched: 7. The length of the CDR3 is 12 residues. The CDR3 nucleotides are TGTGCCAGCAGTCTTCAGGGGGCGGGTGCTTTCTTT. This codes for CASSLQGAGAFF.

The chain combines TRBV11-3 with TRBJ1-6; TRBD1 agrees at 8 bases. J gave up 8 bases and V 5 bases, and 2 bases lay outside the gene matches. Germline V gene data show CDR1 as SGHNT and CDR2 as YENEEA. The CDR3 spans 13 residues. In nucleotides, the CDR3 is TGTGCCAGCAGCCTGGACAGGGATTCACCCCTCCACTTT. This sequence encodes CASSLDRDSPLHF.

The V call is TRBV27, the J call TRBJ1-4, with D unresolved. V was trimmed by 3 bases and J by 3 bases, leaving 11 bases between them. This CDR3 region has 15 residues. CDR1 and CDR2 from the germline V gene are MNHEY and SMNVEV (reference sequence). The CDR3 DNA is TGTGCCAGCAGTTTGAGGGCGCGGTCTAATGAAAAACTGTTTTTT. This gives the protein CASSLRARSNEKLFF.

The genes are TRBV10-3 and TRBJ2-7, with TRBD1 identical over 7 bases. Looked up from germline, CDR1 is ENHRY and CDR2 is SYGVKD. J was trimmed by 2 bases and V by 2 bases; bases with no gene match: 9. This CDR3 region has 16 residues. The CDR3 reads CAISEHSRGNPYEQYF. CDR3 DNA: TGTGCCATCAGTGAGCATAGCAGGGGGAATCCCTACGAGCAGTACTTC.

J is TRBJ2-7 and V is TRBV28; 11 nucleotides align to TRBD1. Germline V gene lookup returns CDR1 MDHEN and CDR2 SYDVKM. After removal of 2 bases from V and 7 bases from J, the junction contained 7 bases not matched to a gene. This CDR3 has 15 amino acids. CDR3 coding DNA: TGTGCCAGCAGTTTAATTGGGACAGGGGGTTGGGAGCAGTACTTC. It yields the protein CASSLIGTGGWEQYF.

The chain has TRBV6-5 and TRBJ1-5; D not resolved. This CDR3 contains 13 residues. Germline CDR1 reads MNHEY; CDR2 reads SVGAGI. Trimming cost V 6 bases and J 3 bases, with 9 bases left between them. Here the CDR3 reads CASRTGNNQPQHF. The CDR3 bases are TGTGCCAGCAGAACCGGGAACAATCAGCCCCAGCATTTT.

CDR3 region: CASSLQALANTGELFF. CDR3 DNA sequence: TGTGCCAGCAGCTTACAGGCTCTCGCGAACACCGGGGAGCTGTTTTTT. The gene calls are TRBV7-2 and TRBJ2-2, with D uncertain. CDR1 SGHTA and CDR2 FQGNSA come from the germline V gene. This CDR3 comprises 16 residues. Trimming took 2 bases from V and 0 from J, leaving 10 bases between them. Variable domain in full (rest from reference TRBV7-2 and TRBJ2-2): GAGVSQSPSNKVTEKGKDVELRCDPISGHTALYWYRQSLGQGLEFLIYFQGNSAPDKSGLPSDRFSAERTGGSVSTLTIQRTQQEDSAVYLCASSLQALANTGELFFGEGSRLTVL.

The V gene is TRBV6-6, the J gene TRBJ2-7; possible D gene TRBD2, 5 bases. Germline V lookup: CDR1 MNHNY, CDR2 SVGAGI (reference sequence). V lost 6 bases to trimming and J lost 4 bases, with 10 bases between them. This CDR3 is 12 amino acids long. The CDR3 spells CASSQSGYEQYF. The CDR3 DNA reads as TGTGCCAGCAGCCAATCGGGATACGAGCAGTACTTC.

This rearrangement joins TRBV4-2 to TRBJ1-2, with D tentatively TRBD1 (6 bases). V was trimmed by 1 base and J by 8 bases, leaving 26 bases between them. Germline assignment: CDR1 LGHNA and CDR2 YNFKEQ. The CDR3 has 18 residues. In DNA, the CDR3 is TGTGCCAGCAGCCAAGGGACAGTTGAGCTTTACGGCCACGGCGGCTACACCTTC. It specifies CASSQGTVELYGHGGYTF.

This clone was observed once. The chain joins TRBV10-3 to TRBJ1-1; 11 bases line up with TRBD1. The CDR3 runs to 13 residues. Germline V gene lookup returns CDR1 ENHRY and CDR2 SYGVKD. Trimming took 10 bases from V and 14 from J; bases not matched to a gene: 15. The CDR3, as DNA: TGTGCCAGTACTGGACAGGGGGCGCCGAATGCGTTCTTT. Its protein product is CASTGQGAPNAFF.

The DNA of the CDR3 is TGCGCCAGCAGATTTACCGGGACTAGCTTCGACGAGCAGTACTTC. Translation gives CASRFTGTSFDEQYF. The chain links TRBV5-1 to TRBJ2-7; 9 bases align to TRBD2. This CDR3 has 15 residues. Germline V gives CDR1 SGHRS, CDR2 YFSETQ. V lost 5 bases, J lost 5 bases, and 11 bases stayed unmatched.

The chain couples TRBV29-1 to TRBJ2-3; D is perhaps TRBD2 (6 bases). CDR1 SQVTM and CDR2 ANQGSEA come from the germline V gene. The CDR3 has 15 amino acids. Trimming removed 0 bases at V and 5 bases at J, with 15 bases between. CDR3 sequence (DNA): TGCAGCGTTGAAGAAGGAGGGCACCGGGGAGATACGCAGTATTTT. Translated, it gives CSVEEGGHRGDTQYF.

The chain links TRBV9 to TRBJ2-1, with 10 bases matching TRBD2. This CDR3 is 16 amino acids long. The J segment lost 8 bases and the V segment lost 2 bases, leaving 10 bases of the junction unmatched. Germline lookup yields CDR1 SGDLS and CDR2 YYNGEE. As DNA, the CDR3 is TGTGCCAGCAGCGTGGATAGCGGGGGGCCGGTAGATGAGCAGTTCTTC. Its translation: CASSVDSGGPVDEQFF.

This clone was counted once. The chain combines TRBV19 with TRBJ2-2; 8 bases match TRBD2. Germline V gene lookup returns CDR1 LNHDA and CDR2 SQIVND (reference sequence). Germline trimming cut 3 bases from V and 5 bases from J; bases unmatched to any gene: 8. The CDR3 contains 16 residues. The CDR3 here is CASSIQRGYKTGELFF. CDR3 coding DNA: TGTGCCAGTAGTATCCAGCGGGGGTATAAGACCGGGGAGCTGTTTTTT.

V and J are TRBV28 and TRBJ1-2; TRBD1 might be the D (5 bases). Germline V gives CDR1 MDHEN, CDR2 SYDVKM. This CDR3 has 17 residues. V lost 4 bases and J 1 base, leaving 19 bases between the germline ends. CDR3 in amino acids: CASSSPTGRGSNYGYTF. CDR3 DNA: TGTGCCAGCAGTTCTCCTACAGGTAGAGGAAGTAACTATGGCTACACCTTC.

The CDR3 DNA sequence: TGTGCCAGCAGTTACTCGGGGGCCATCTACGAGCAGTACTTC. This encodes CASSYSGAIYEQYF. The chain couples TRBV6-2 or TRBV6-3 to TRBJ2-7; tentative D call: TRBD1 (6 bases). CDR1 and CDR2 from the germline V gene are MNHEY and SVGEGT. The CDR3 length is 14 residues. Trimming cost V 0 bases and J 3 bases, with 9 bases left between them.